This T cell receptor (beta chain) was found in a study of T cell repertoires in cytomegalovirus infection. Background on the study: Signatures in public TCR beta sequences pointed to both CMV infection and matching HLA type.

Germline CDR1 SGHVS, CDR2 FNYEAQ. The CDR3 loop spans 16 amino acids. Each CDR3 protein is one row after TCRdb ran MiXCR on the reads. The sample includes roughly 990,000 distinct CDR3 sequences, roughly 31% of them seen just once. Regarding this clonotype: Its antigen is unidentified. The junction and the germline gene differ at one end; a read error may be behind it.

The specimen comprised cultured CD8+ T cells from PBMCs, sampled from culture after CMV antigen stimulation. The rearrangement joins TRBV7-6 to TRBJ2-1; 8 bases map to TRBD2. This TCR derives from a human donor in good health (CMV status not recorded). Some clones in this sample may be carry-over from other donors' samples. The CDR3 loop is CASSLELAGGRDEQFF. The CDR3 DNA reads as TGTGCTAGCAGCTTAGAGCTCGCGGGGGGACGGGATGAGCAGTTCTTC.